The 4 T cell receptor beta chains reported below all come from one sample, sequenced in a study of beta chain features in type 1 diabetes. cDNA synthesis used the whole RNA isolate, giving expressed TCRB sequences. TCRdb's copy holds only in-frame clones and misses some; the assay was immunoSEQ multiplex PCR. The sample lists 140,000 or so clones; under 11% were seen once. The sequenced sample was naive CD4+ T cells from blood. The receptors shown here come from a man aged 18 to 30 in good health.

The CDR3 sequence: CASSYGTDSNQPQHF. As DNA, the CDR3 is TGTGCCAGCAGTTACGGGACAGATAGCAATCAGCCCCAGCATTTT. The chain links TRBV6-5 to TRBJ1-5; 7 bases map to TRBD1. Germline V gene data show CDR1 as MNHEY and CDR2 as SVGAGI. V dropped 2 bases and J dropped 0; count of bases not matched to a gene: 1. The length of the CDR3 is 15 residues.

With respect to this clone: This CDR3 is also generated by other DNA sequences in the sample. The rearrangement uses TRBV7-2 and TRBJ2-5; no clear D gene. The CDR3 covers 11 residues. The V gene's germline CDR1 is SGHTA and CDR2 FQGNSA. Trimming took off 5 bases at V and 4 bases at J, with 5 bases between the two ends. The CDR3: CASSPRETQYF. The CDR3 DNA sequence: TGTGCCAGCAGCCCCCGAGAGACCCAGTACTTC.

This clone was observed a few times. The chain links TRBV6-5 to TRBJ1-2; the match to TRBD1 covers 8 bases. The V segment lost 5 bases and the J segment 5 bases; nucleotides outside the gene matches: 4. From germline, CDR1 is MNHEY and CDR2 SVGAGI. The CDR3 consists of 13 residues. The CDR3 DNA sequence: TGTGCCAGCAGTAGGGACAGGTGGTATGGCTACACCTTC. It codes for CASSRDRWYGYTF.

This clone was seen at least ten times. The rearrangement joins TRBV15 to TRBJ2-1, with 7 bases identical to TRBD2. The CDR3 is 21 amino acids. CDR1 is LNHNV, CDR2 YYDKDF, per germline (reference sequence). Trimming took 2 bases from V and 4 from J; bases not matched to a gene: 23. CDR3: CATSRPRTPSEGGDVYNEQFF. The CDR3 nucleotides are TGTGCCACCAGCAGACCAAGGACACCGTCCGAGGGAGGGGATGTATACAATGAGCAGTTCTTC.